A single sample is the source of the 25 T cell receptor beta chains below, sequenced in a study of T cell repertoires in cytomegalovirus infection. Each CDR3 protein is one row after TCRdb ran MiXCR on the reads. The repertoire holds roughly 100,000 distinct CDR3 sequences, more than 15% seen once, with approximately 8% in the top ten. Input material: PBMCs. Receptors originate from a human donor in good health (CMV status not recorded). Some clones in this sample may be carry-over from other donors' samples.

The V call is TRBV28, the J call TRBJ1-1, with D tentatively TRBD1 (5 bases). Trimming removed 7 bases at V and 3 bases at J, with 12 bases between. There are 13 residues in the CDR3. CDR1 is MDHEN and CDR2 is SYDVKM in the germline V gene. The CDR3 loop reads CASNSGWDTEAFF. As DNA, the CDR3 is TGTGCCAGCAACTCAGGGTGGGACACTGAAGCTTTCTTT.

This clonotype turned up a few times. J is TRBJ2-5 and V is TRBV2; D gene unclear. The CDR3 is 14 amino acids. Germline V gene data show CDR1 as SNHLY and CDR2 as FYNNEI. V lost 7 bases to trimming and J lost 0 bases, with 12 bases between them. The CDR3 DNA reads TGTGCCAGCACCAAGACCCAGTACCAAGAGACCCAGTACTTC. Translated: CASTKTQYQETQYF.

In its sample, this clonotype was seen many times. The chain couples TRBV14 to TRBJ1-6; 9 positions match TRBD1. Germline-derived CDR1 and CDR2 are SGHDN and FVKESK. The V gene end was trimmed by 5 bases and the J gene end by 10 bases; junction bases not matched to a gene: 9. CDR3 size: 15 residues. CDR3 loop: CASSKFTGGQSPLHF. The CDR3 region has the DNA TGTGCCAGCAGCAAATTCACAGGGGGCCAGTCACCCCTCCACTTT.

J is TRBJ1-6 and V is TRBV7-9; possibly TRBD1 for D (6 bases). From germline, CDR1 is SEHNR and CDR2 FQNEAQ (reference sequence). Trimming cost V 6 bases and J 7 bases, with 13 bases left between them. This CDR3 has 14 amino acids. This CDR3 is CASRETGANSPLHF. CDR3 in DNA: TGTGCCAGCAGAGAGACAGGCGCCAATTCACCCCTCCACTTT.

Many counts were recorded for this clonotype. The chain couples TRBV7-2 to TRBJ2-2; 8 bases are a match to TRBD2. This CDR3 comprises 15 residues. Germline CDR1 is SGHTA and CDR2 is FQGNSA. V shed 5 bases, J shed 7 bases, and the junction held 9 bases outside the gene matches. The CDR3 DNA follows: TGTGCCAGCAGCCCCACCGGGGGGGCCGGCGGGGAGCTGTTTTTT. This codes for CASSPTGGAGGELFF.

This clonotype was detected ten times or more. The chain couples TRBV4-1 to TRBJ1-2; a weak D match, TRBD1 (6 bases). This CDR3 has 18 amino acids. Germline-derived CDR1 and CDR2 are MGHRA and YSYEKL. V shed 3 bases and J shed 2 bases, with 22 bases lying between them. The DNA for the CDR3 is TGCGCCAGCAGCCAGAGCCCCATCAGGGGCGGGAAAAACTATGGCTACACCTTC. Translated, it gives CASSQSPIRGGKNYGYTF.

Of note for this clonotype: The junction departs from the called germline gene at one end, perhaps through a read error. The chain couples TRBV7-7 to TRBJ2-5; the D is unclear. The germline CDR1 and CDR2 sequences are SSHAT and FNYEAQ (reference sequence). The CDR3 contains 13 residues. The DNA of the CDR3 is TGTGCTAGCAGCTTAGATACCCAAGAGACCCAGTACTTC. It yields the protein CASSLDTQETQYF.

In this sample, this clonotype turned up many times. V and J are TRBV7-9 and TRBJ2-1; possibly TRBD2 for D (7 bases). The germline CDR1 and CDR2 sequences are SEHNR and FQNEAQ (reference sequence). Trimming stripped 3 bases from V and 5 bases from J, with 17 bases between. CDR3 length: 16 residues. CDR3 nucleotides: TGTGCCAGCAGCTTTCCGAGGGGGGGCCTAGACAATGAGCAGTTCTTC. Translated: CASSFPRGGLDNEQFF.

In its sample, this clonotype was seen many times. The V and J genes are TRBV7-2 and TRBJ2-3, with 10 bases lining up with TRBD2. Germline V lookup: CDR1 SGHTA, CDR2 FQGNSA. The CDR3 is 17 residues long. The V gene end was trimmed by 7 bases and the J gene end by 4 bases; junction bases not matched to a gene: 14. In nucleotides, the CDR3 is TGTGCCAGCAAACCTAGGGATGGGAGCGGGGGGGCAGATACGCAGTATTTT. It translates to CASKPRDGSGGADTQYF.

The sample holds many counts of this clonotype. This chain connects TRBV7-2 to TRBJ2-3; tentatively, D is TRBD1 or TRBD2 (5 bases each). This CDR3 is built from 16 residues. The V and J ends lost 1 base and 5 bases respectively, with 16 bases between them. CDR1 is SGHTA and CDR2 is FQGNSA in the germline V gene. The CDR3 sequence is CASSLGPRGLGDTQYF. Here the CDR3 DNA reads TGTGCCAGCAGCTTAGGGCCCCGGGGCCTGGGAGATACGCAGTATTTT.

This clonotype was recorded many times. CDR3 in amino acids: CASSLYGAGGSYEQYF. The CDR3 DNA sequence: TGTGCCAGCAGTTTATATGGAGCGGGGGGATCCTACGAGCAGTACTTC. This chain links TRBV27 with TRBJ2-7, with 9 bases identical to TRBD2. This CDR3 contains 16 residues. CDR1 is MNHEY and CDR2 is SMNVEV in the germline V gene (reference sequence). The V segment lost 1 base and the J segment 1 base; nucleotides outside the gene matches: 5.

The chain links TRBV29-1 to TRBJ2-7, with TRBD1 matching over 10 bases. Germline V gene data show CDR1 as SQVTM and CDR2 as ANQGSEA. V was pared by 6 bases and J by 2 bases, with 4 bases of the junction left unmatched. There are 13 residues in the CDR3. The CDR3 DNA reads as TGCAGCGTCTGGACAGGGGGTACCTACGAGCAGTACTTC. Translating it yields CSVWTGGTYEQYF.

This clonotype appeared many times. The CDR3 loop is CASITTGGAEAFF. DNA of the CDR3: TGTGCCAGCATAACAACAGGGGGCGCGGAAGCTTTCTTT. The chain employs TRBV11-2 and TRBJ1-1; 9 positions agree with TRBD1. The CDR3 is made up of 13 amino acids. J gave up 8 bases and V 7 bases, and 8 bases lay outside the gene matches. The germline CDR1 and CDR2 sequences are SGHAT and FQNNGV.

This clonotype was found a few times. The DNA for the CDR3 is TGTGCCAGCACCGAGGGGGGACAGGGGGCTGAAGCTTTCTTT. Protein: CASTEGGQGAEAFF. This sequence joins TRBV2 and TRBJ1-1; 11 positions match TRBD1. V lost 7 bases, J lost 6 bases, and 7 bases stayed unmatched. The CDR3 totals 14 residues. Germline V gene lookup returns CDR1 SNHLY and CDR2 FYNNEI.

The chain couples TRBV12-3 or TRBV12-4 to TRBJ2-1; D may be TRBD1 (6 bases). With 5 bases removed from V and 9 bases from J, the gap between germline ends came to 8 bases. CDR3 length: 11 amino acids. CDR3 sequence reads: CASSPRGEQFF. The CDR3 DNA reads as TGTGCCAGCAGTCCCAGGGGTGAGCAGTTCTTC.

Ten or more counts support this clonotype. The rearrangement joins TRBV7-3 to TRBJ2-4, with a weak D call TRBD2 (7 bases). The CDR3 loop spans 15 amino acids. Germline V CDR1 and CDR2: SGHTA, FQGTGA. V lost 1 base, J lost 8 bases, and 15 bases lay in between. The CDR3 loop reads CASSLNAGAADIQYF. Written as DNA, the CDR3 is TGTGCCAGCAGCTTAAATGCGGGGGCCGCGGACATTCAGTACTTC.

In this sample, this clonotype turned up many times. J is TRBJ1-2 and V is TRBV7-6; D remains unclear. V was pared by 1 base and J by 4 bases, with 7 bases between. CDR3 length equals 13 residues. Germline values: CDR1 SGHVS, CDR2 FNYEAQ. CDR3 residues: CASSLVSGYGYTF. CDR3 DNA sequence: TGTGCCAGCAGCTTAGTATCGGGCTATGGCTACACCTTC.

Sample share makes this clonotype medium-sized. V is TRBV7-9 and J is TRBJ1-1; D perhaps matches TRBD1 (6 bases). CDR1 and CDR2 from the germline V gene are SEHNR and FQNEAQ (reference sequence). The CDR3 contains 17 residues. The V end was cut by 5 bases, the J end by 0 bases, with 19 bases between. CDR3 in amino acids: CASSLTGWRGMNTEAFF. As DNA, the CDR3 is TGTGCCAGCAGCCTTACAGGGTGGAGGGGAATGAACACTGAAGCTTTCTTT. Using reference TRBV7-9 and TRBJ1-1 for the parts outside the CDR3, the full variable domain is DTGVSQNPRHKITKRGQNVTFRCDPISEHNRLYWYRQTLGQGPEFLTYFQNEAQLEKSRLLSDRFSAERPKGSFSTLEIQRTEQGDSAMYLCASSLTGWRGMNTEAFFGQGTRLTVV.

For this clonotype: This may arise from a read error, as a much more abundant clone is one base away. The rearrangement joins TRBV20-1 to TRBJ1-2, with TRBD1 as a possible D gene (5 bases). The CDR3 covers 15 residues. Germline assignment: CDR1 DFQATT and CDR2 SNEGSKA (reference sequence). The CDR3 nucleotides are TGCAGTGCTAGGGGGCTTTTAGGGGCTAACTGTGGCTACACCTTC. Residues: CSARGLLGANCGYTF.

This clonotype has ten or more counts. This sequence joins TRBV7-2 and TRBJ1-1, with D maybe TRBD1 (6 bases). The V gene lost 5 bases and the J gene lost 3 bases, with 13 bases spanning the gap. The CDR3 sequence is 14 residues long. The V gene's germline CDR1 is SGHTA and CDR2 FQGNSA. The CDR3 reads CASSQNQGYTEAFF. In DNA, the CDR3 is TGTGCCAGCAGCCAAAACCAGGGGTACACTGAAGCTTTCTTT.

This clonotype appeared many times. V is TRBV7-2 and J is TRBJ2-3; D remains unclear. The V gene lost 3 bases and the J gene lost 0 bases, with 7 bases spanning the gap. The CDR3 spans 14 residues. Germline V CDR1 and CDR2: SGHTA, FQGNSA. CDR3 sequence: CASSLDLSTDTQYF. CDR3 bases: TGTGCCAGCAGCTTGGACCTTAGCACAGATACGCAGTATTTT.

The rearrangement uses TRBV19 and TRBJ2-3; D gene ambiguous. Trimming pared 6 bases from V and 0 bases from J, leaving 10 bases between. The CDR3 extends over 14 amino acids. Germline CDR1 LNHDA, CDR2 SQIVND (reference sequence). The CDR3 DNA reads TGTGCCAGTAGGGGAAGACTGAGCACAGATACGCAGTATTTT. Translating gives CASRGRLSTDTQYF.

This sequence joins TRBV4-2 and TRBJ2-5; 10 bases line up with TRBD2. CDR1 is LGHNA, CDR2 YNFKEQ, per germline. CDR3 size: 16 residues. The junction had 1 base not matched to a gene; V was cut back by 0 bases and J by 0 bases. The CDR3 sequence is CASSQDSGGNQETQYF. CDR3 nucleotide sequence: TGTGCCAGCAGCCAAGATAGCGGGGGGAACCAAGAGACCCAGTACTTC.

Ten or more counts support this clonotype. V is TRBV12-3 or TRBV12-4 and J is TRBJ1-1, with 9 bases that match TRBD1. V was clipped by 3 bases and J by 2 bases; unmatched bases: 7. The CDR3 spans 16 residues. The chain's CDR3 is CASSLGGDRENTEAFF. Written as DNA, the CDR3 is TGTGCCAGCAGTTTGGGGGGGGACAGGGAAAACACTGAAGCTTTCTTT.

This clonotype was seen more than once but under ten times. The V gene is TRBV2, the J gene TRBJ2-5; TRBD1 agrees at 8 bases. J was trimmed by 7 bases and V by 5 bases; bases with no gene match: 6. The CDR3 is 13 residues long. CDR1 and CDR2 from the germline V gene are SNHLY and FYNNEI. CDR3 DNA sequence: TGTGCCAGCAGTACGACAGGGGCGGCGACCCAGTACTTC. Protein sequence: CASSTTGAATQYF.